This TCR beta chain was obtained from a study of Graves' ophthalmopathy and Graves' hyperthyroidism. This clonotype was counted at least ten times. The authors amplified TCR beta CDR3 regions from RNA transcripts. Amplification began with first-round RT-PCR using HTBI primers, then second-round multiplex PCR was performed. TCRdb reprocessed the multiplex PCR reads via MiXCR and lists one record per CDR3 protein. Among roughly 410,000 distinct CDR3 sequences listed, approximately 15% were seen once. Trimming removed 3 bases from V and 7 bases from J, with 12 bases in between. The CDR3 runs 13 residues. Looked up from germline, CDR1 is SGHTA and CDR2 is FQGNSA.

The V call is TRBV7-2, the J call TRBJ2-5; unclear D gene. This receptor was identified in a woman between 18 and 29 years old with stable Graves' hyperthyroidism. Sequenced input: peripheral blood. The CDR3 is CASSFDGPGTQYF. The CDR3 DNA reads TGTGCCAGCAGCTTCGACGGCCCGGGGACCCAGTACTTC.